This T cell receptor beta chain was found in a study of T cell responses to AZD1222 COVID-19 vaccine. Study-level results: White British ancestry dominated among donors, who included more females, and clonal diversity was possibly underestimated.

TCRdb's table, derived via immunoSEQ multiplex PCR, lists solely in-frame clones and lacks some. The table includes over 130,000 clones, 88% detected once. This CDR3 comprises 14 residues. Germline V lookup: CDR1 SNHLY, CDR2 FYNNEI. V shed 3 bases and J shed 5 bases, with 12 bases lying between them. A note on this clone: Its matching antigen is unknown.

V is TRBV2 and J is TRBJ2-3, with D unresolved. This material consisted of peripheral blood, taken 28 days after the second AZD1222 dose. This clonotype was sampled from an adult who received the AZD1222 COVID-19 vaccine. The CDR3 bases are TGTGCCAGCAGTGATAGTAGCCTTGGAGATACGCAGTATTTT. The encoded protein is CASSDSSLGDTQYF.